These 30 T cell receptor beta chains were all obtained from the same sample, sequenced in a study of blood T cells in healthy people across ages. Together with a sample-barcoded 5' primer, a J-beta primer mix was included in a second PCR lasting about 7 to 11 cycles. TCRdb ran MiXCR on the 5' RACE reads and lists one entry per CDR3 protein. The sample comprises roughly 700,000 distinct CDR3 sequences, over 45% of which are singletons, and 30% to 40% rests with the top ten. The sequenced sample consisted of blood. All receptors come from a woman aged 55-69 years in good health.

DNA for the CDR3: TGTGCCATCAGTGAAAGTCTCACTAGCGGGAGACAGAGCTCCTACGAGCAGTACTTC. Translated: CAISESLTSGRQSSYEQYF. The rearrangement links TRBV10-3 to TRBJ2-7, with 11 bases that match TRBD2. The length of the CDR3 is 19 residues. The J segment lost 0 bases and the V segment lost 3 bases, leaving 13 bases of the junction unmatched. The germline CDR1 and CDR2 sequences are ENHRY and SYGVKD.

The chain is built from TRBV6-5 and TRBJ2-1; TRBD1 matches at 9 bases. The J segment lost 6 bases and the V segment lost 2 bases, leaving 17 bases of the junction unmatched. Germline V CDR1 and CDR2: MNHEY, SVGAGI. This CDR3 has 19 amino acids. CDR3 sequence: CASSYDIRAGTGSFNEQFF. Here the CDR3 DNA reads TGTGCCAGCAGTTACGACATACGCGCGGGGACAGGGTCGTTCAATGAGCAGTTCTTC.

This clonotype was seen only a few times. The V call is TRBV24-1, the J call TRBJ2-5, with TRBD1 matching over 9 bases. CDR3 length equals 16 residues. Germline loops: CDR1 KGHDR, CDR2 SFDVKD. Trimming cost V 1 base and J 7 bases; bases outside gene matches: 9. Here the CDR3 reads CATSDFSGTGLATQYF. For the CDR3, the DNA is TGTGCCACCAGTGATTTTTCGGGGACAGGGCTTGCGACCCAGTACTTC.

CDR3 nucleotides: TGTGCCAGCAGTTACTCGGCAGGGTGGGTCGAAAACATTCAGTACTTC. The encoded protein is CASSYSAGWVENIQYF. V usage is TRBV6-5 and J usage is TRBJ2-4; TRBD1 is a possible D gene (5 bases). Germline values: CDR1 MNHEY, CDR2 SVGAGI. With 0 bases removed from V and 5 bases from J, the gap between germline ends came to 14 bases. This CDR3 has 16 amino acids.

This clonotype was seen a few times. The genes are TRBV28 and TRBJ2-5; 10 nucleotides align to TRBD2. V trimming: 6 bases; J trimming: 1 base; junction bases outside the gene matches: 5. The germline CDR1 and CDR2 sequences are MDHEN and SYDVKM. The CDR3 contains 15 residues. The CDR3 DNA sequence: TGTGCCAGCAGCCCGACTAGCGGGTTCCAAGAGACCCAGTACTTC. It yields the protein CASSPTSGFQETQYF.

The gene calls are TRBV7-9 and TRBJ2-1; D might be TRBD1 or TRBD2, each matching 5 bases. The CDR3 has 16 amino acids. From germline, CDR1 is SEHNR and CDR2 FQNEAQ (reference sequence). The V and J ends lost 4 bases and 1 base respectively, with 14 bases between them. The CDR3 protein is CASSSTGPPSYNEQFF. DNA of the CDR3: TGTGCCAGCAGCTCAACGGGACCGCCTTCCTACAATGAGCAGTTCTTC. Filled out from reference TRBV7-9 and TRBJ2-1, the complete variable domain reads DTGVSQNPRHKITKRGQNVTFRCDPISEHNRLYWYRQTLGQGPEFLTYFQNEAQLEKSRLLSDRFSAERPKGSFSTLEIQRTEQGDSAMYLCASSSTGPPSYNEQFFGPGTRLTVL.

This CDR3 reads CASSVGRDGYGYTF. The CDR3 DNA sequence: TGTGCCAGCAGCGTAGGCAGGGACGGCTATGGCTACACCTTC. V gene TRBV9 combines with J gene TRBJ1-2; D might be TRBD1 (5 bases). The CDR3 sequence is 14 residues long. V was shortened by 0 bases and J by 4 bases, with 10 bases between the two germline ends. Germline values: CDR1 SGDLS, CDR2 YYNGEE.

As for this clonotype: One end of the junction varies from germline; a read error may be responsible. The V gene is TRBV7-2, the J gene TRBJ1-4; D not certain. The germline V gene encodes CDR1 SGHTA and CDR2 FQGNSA. The CDR3 has 13 residues. CDR3 amino acids: CTSSVGLFEKPFF. The CDR3 DNA follows: TGTACCAGCAGCGTCGGACTGTTTGAAAAACCGTTTTTT.

The rearrangement links TRBV12-3 or TRBV12-4 to TRBJ2-3, with TRBD2 matching 7 bases. V lost 6 bases, J lost 5 bases, and 11 bases stayed unmatched. The CDR3 extends over 15 amino acids. This CDR3 is CASSPGLVGEDTQYF. The CDR3 DNA is TGTGCCAGCAGCCCCGGACTAGTGGGAGAAGATACGCAGTATTTT.

The chain uses TRBV27 and TRBJ1-2; D unclear. Germline V lookup: CDR1 MNHEY, CDR2 SMNVEV (reference sequence). The CDR3 is 13 residues long. V lost 6 bases to trimming and J lost 8 bases, with 16 bases between them. CDR3 residues: CASRPRVLGGYTF. CDR3 DNA sequence: TGTGCCAGCAGGCCTAGGGTCTTGGGAGGCTACACCTTC.

This chain joins TRBV29-1 and TRBJ2-7, with 7 positions matching TRBD1. The last part of the DNA fits TRBJ2-5 better; the J call may be wrong. The CDR3 contains 13 residues. From germline, CDR1 is SQVTM and CDR2 ANQGSEA. This CDR3 is CGSNRDSKETQYF. The CDR3 nucleotides are TGCGGCTCAAACCGGGACAGCAAAGAGACCCAGTACTTC.

V and J are TRBV20-1 and TRBJ2-7; unclear D gene. The CDR3 is 12 amino acids. V was cut by 3 bases and J by 3 bases, with 9 bases left in between. Germline CDR1 is DFQATT and CDR2 is SNEGSKA (reference sequence). CDR3 in amino acids: CSARVGNYEQYF. As DNA, the CDR3 is TGCAGTGCTAGGGTAGGGAACTACGAGCAGTACTTC.

The V call is TRBV20-1, the J call TRBJ2-4, with 10 positions matching TRBD2. In germline, CDR1 is DFQATT, CDR2 SNEGSKA (reference sequence). The CDR3 consists of 11 residues. After removal of 6 bases from V and 15 bases from J, the junction contained 8 bases not matched to a gene. The CDR3 nucleotides read TGCAGTGCAGTCGAGCGGGAGGGCTCGTACTTC. Its protein is CSAVEREGSYF.

This clonotype appeared many times. This chain joins TRBV20-1 and TRBJ2-7; D call uncertain. Per the germline V gene, CDR1 is DFQATT and CDR2 is SNEGSKA (reference sequence). CDR3 length: 14 residues. V lost 0 bases to trimming and J lost 5 bases, with 14 bases between them. In nucleotides, the CDR3 is TGCAGTGCTAGAGATCCTTTTGAAGGCCACGAGCAGTACTTC. Encoded protein: CSARDPFEGHEQYF.

Only a few counts were recorded for this clonotype. The chain employs TRBV20-1 and TRBJ1-2; possibly TRBD1 for D (5 bases). V was shortened by 4 bases and J by 4 bases, with 16 bases between the two germline ends. CDR1 is DFQATT and CDR2 is SNEGSKA in the germline V gene (reference sequence). The CDR3 has 14 amino acids. This CDR3 reads CSAKFQGHFYGYTF. CDR3 in DNA: TGCAGTGCTAAATTCCAGGGTCACTTCTATGGCTACACCTTC.

The J gene is TRBJ2-6, the V gene TRBV9; 9 bases map to TRBD1. Germline CDR1 reads SGDLS; CDR2 reads YYNGEE. V lost 5 bases and J lost 3; bases outside the gene matches: 12. The CDR3 extends over 18 amino acids. The CDR3 bases are TGTGCCAGCAGTCCACAGGGGGCGAGTGCGCGTGGGGCCAACGTCCTGACTTTC. This gives the protein CASSPQGASARGANVLTF.

This clonotype occurred a few times. CDR3 in DNA: TGCGCCAGCAGCCAAGTAGAGTCAGGAGGTCGGCTTGAGCAGTTCTTC. Translated, it gives CASSQVESGGRLEQFF. The chain is built from TRBV4-3 and TRBJ2-1, with D possibly matching TRBD2 (5 bases). Per germline, CDR1 LGHNA and CDR2 YSLEER. Trimming cost V 1 base and J 9 bases, with 19 bases left between them. The CDR3 consists of 16 residues.

In the case of this clonotype: This clone may be a read error of a much larger clone one base away. The chain recombines TRBV24-1 with TRBJ2-3; 7 nucleotides align to TRBD1. The CDR3 is made up of 14 amino acids. The V gene's germline CDR1 is KGHDR and CDR2 SFDVKD. V was pared by 9 bases and J by 2 bases, with 7 bases of the junction left unmatched. The CDR3 DNA sequence: TGTGCCACCGGAGACAGGGCGCTCACAGATACGCAGTATTTT. It translates to CATGDRALTDTQYF.

This chain links TRBV20-1 with TRBJ2-3, with D possibly TRBD2 on 7 matching bases. The CDR3 is 14 amino acids. Germline V gene sequence: CDR1 DFQATT, CDR2 SNEGSKA (reference sequence). Trimming took off 6 bases at V and 5 bases at J, with 18 bases between the two ends. This chain's CDR3 is CSAETAGEGDTQYF. For the CDR3, the DNA is TGCAGTGCAGAGACGGCAGGGGAGGGAGATACGCAGTATTTT.

This clonotype was recorded only once. V is TRBV9 and J is TRBJ1-2, with 7 nucleotides matching TRBD1. The germline gives CDR1 SGDLS, CDR2 YYNGEE. The V and J ends lost 0 bases and 6 bases, in that order; junction bases with no gene match: 8. The CDR3 contains 15 residues. The CDR3 coding sequence is TGTGCCAGCAGCGTAGAGTGGGACAGTACCCATGGCTACACCTTC. Protein: CASSVEWDSTHGYTF. Filled out from reference TRBV9 and TRBJ1-2, the complete variable domain reads DSGVTQTPKHLITATGQRVTLRCSPRSGDLSVYWYQQSLDQGLQFLIQYYNGEERAKGNILERFSAQQFPDLHSELNLSSLELGDSALYFCASSVEWDSTHGYTFGSGTRLTVV.

This clonotype turned up a few times. The chain employs TRBV6-2 or TRBV6-3 and TRBJ1-2; TRBD1 might be the D (6 bases). Per germline, CDR1 MNHEY and CDR2 SVGEGT. V lost 6 bases, J lost 6 bases, and 14 bases lay in between. The CDR3 has 13 amino acids. The CDR3 loop is CASRPRTVNGYTF. In nucleotides, the CDR3 is TGTGCCAGCAGACCCCGGACAGTTAATGGCTACACCTTC.

This clonotype was counted many times. The chain combines TRBV27 with TRBJ1-1; D unclear. Trimming cost V 3 bases and J 3 bases, with 14 bases left between them. From germline, CDR1 is MNHEY and CDR2 SMNVEV (reference sequence). CDR3 length: 15 amino acids. The CDR3 DNA is TGTGCCAGCAGTTTTAATTACAAGGAGTACACTGAAGCTTTCTTT. This codes for CASSFNYKEYTEAFF.

The V gene is TRBV4-3, the J gene TRBJ2-1, with D tentatively TRBD2 (5 bases). The ends were cut back, 0 bases at V and 2 bases at J, with 14 bases in the middle. The CDR3 spans 17 residues. The germline V gene has CDR1 LGHNA and CDR2 YSLEER. The CDR3 loop is CASSQESVTGTYNEQFF. In nucleotides, the CDR3 is TGCGCCAGCAGCCAAGAGAGCGTGACGGGAACCTACAATGAGCAGTTCTTC.

This clonotype was counted a few times. The CDR3 reads CATSNGLAVSYEQYF. The CDR3 DNA follows: TGTGCCACCAGCAACGGACTAGCGGTCTCCTACGAGCAGTACTTC. The V call is TRBV15, the J call TRBJ2-7, with 10 bases aligning to TRBD2. The V gene end was trimmed by 4 bases and the J gene end by 0 bases; junction bases not matched to a gene: 3. Germline CDR1 and CDR2: LNHNV and YYDKDF (reference sequence). The CDR3 covers 15 residues. The full variable domain, completed using reference TRBV15 and TRBJ2-7, is DAMVIQNPRYQVTQFGKPVTLSCSQTLNHNVMYWYQQKSSQAPKLLFHYYDKDFNNEADTPDNFQSRRPNTSFCFLDIRSPGLGDTAMYLCATSNGLAVSYEQYFGPGTRLTVT.

The rearrangement joins TRBV7-2 to TRBJ1-2; 10 nucleotides match TRBD1. Germline loops: CDR1 SGHTA, CDR2 FQGNSA. V shed 0 bases and J 4 bases; nucleotides not matched to a gene: 5. CDR3 length equals 16 residues. In nucleotides, the CDR3 is TGTGCCAGCAGCTTAGCACGGACAGGGGGTGGCTATGGCTACACCTTC. Its translation: CASSLARTGGGYGYTF. Based on the CDR3 plus reference TRBV7-2 and TRBJ1-2, the full variable domain is GAGVSQSPSNKVTEKGKDVELRCDPISGHTALYWYRQSLGQGLEFLIYFQGNSAPDKSGLPSDRFSAERTGGSVSTLTIQRTQQEDSAVYLCASSLARTGGGYGYTFGSGTRLTVV.

This clonotype was seen more than once but under ten times. This chain links TRBV4-2 with TRBJ2-7; unclear D gene. V was pared by 0 bases and J by 2 bases, with 11 bases between. Germline V gives CDR1 LGHNA, CDR2 YNFKEQ. This CDR3 comprises 15 residues. The CDR3 here is CASSQDPVGAYEQYF. The CDR3 DNA reads TGTGCCAGCAGCCAAGATCCCGTAGGAGCCTACGAGCAGTACTTC.

This clonotype showed up just a few times. The rearrangement links TRBV3-1 to TRBJ2-7, with 9 bases matching TRBD2. CDR3 length: 16 residues. The germline gives CDR1 LGHDT, CDR2 YNNKEL (reference sequence). J gave up 3 bases and V 5 bases, and 11 bases lay outside the gene matches. The CDR3: CASSSDSGSRSYEQYF. The CDR3 nucleotides are TGTGCCAGCAGCAGTGATAGCGGGAGCCGAAGCTACGAGCAGTACTTC.

The chain employs TRBV12-5 and TRBJ2-1; possible D gene TRBD1, 5 bases. The end of the DNA fits TRBJ2-7 better, so the J call may be wrong. The CDR3 has 13 residues. The germline gives CDR1 LGHNT, CDR2 FRNRAP. The CDR3 nucleotides read TGTGCTAGTGGTTTACAGGTTTACAATGAGCAGTACTTC. Protein product: CASGLQVYNEQYF.

The chain combines TRBV5-1 with TRBJ2-3; TRBD2 agrees at 7 bases. Germline-derived CDR1 and CDR2 are SGHRS and YFSETQ. This CDR3 has 15 residues. The junction had 4 bases not matched to a gene; V was cut back by 1 base and J by 2 bases. The CDR3 nucleotides read TGCGCCAGCAGCTTGCTAGCGGAATTCACAGATACGCAGTATTTT. It specifies CASSLLAEFTDTQYF.

This rearrangement joins TRBV4-1 to TRBJ2-1; 8 nucleotides match TRBD2. The length of the CDR3 is 18 residues. After removal of 2 bases from V and 4 bases from J, the junction contained 13 bases not matched to a gene. CDR1 and CDR2 from the germline V gene are MGHRA and YSYEKL. The CDR3 sequence is CASSQSGGGGGRYNEQFF. The DNA for the CDR3 is TGCGCCAGCAGCCAATCGGGGGGCGGCGGCGGGAGGTACAATGAGCAGTTCTTC.